The clone carrying this TCR beta chain was counted at least ten times. The sample belongs to a study of tumor-infiltrating lymphocytes in primary liver carcinoma. From around 0.5 ug total RNA, TCR beta cDNA was generated with a primer in the constant region. Researchers made the TCR beta libraries by running three nested multiplex PCR rounds with slightly modified ARM-PCR. For 10 cycles apiece, the opening two PCR rounds ran with TRBV1-TRBV30 forward primers and a C-beta reverse primer. TCRdb passed the multiplex PCR reads through MiXCR, listing each CDR3 protein once. Of over 100,000 distinct CDR3 sequences listed, around 70% are singletons. RNA and DNA were co-extracted from approximately 20-30 mg of unsorted bulk tissue. Germline-derived CDR1 and CDR2 are WSHSY and SAAADI. The CDR3 contains 15 residues. Trimming stripped 5 bases from V and 3 bases from J, with 16 bases between.

The receptor comes from a woman aged 55-70 years with primary liver carcinoma and hepatitis B virus infection. The rearrangement links TRBV10-2 to TRBJ1-2, with D unresolved. The sample was tumor-adjacent normal liver tissue. CDR3 DNA sequence: TGCGCCAGCAGTCCCATGGGCAGCCAGTACTATGGCTACACCTTC. Protein sequence: CASSPMGSQYYGYTF.